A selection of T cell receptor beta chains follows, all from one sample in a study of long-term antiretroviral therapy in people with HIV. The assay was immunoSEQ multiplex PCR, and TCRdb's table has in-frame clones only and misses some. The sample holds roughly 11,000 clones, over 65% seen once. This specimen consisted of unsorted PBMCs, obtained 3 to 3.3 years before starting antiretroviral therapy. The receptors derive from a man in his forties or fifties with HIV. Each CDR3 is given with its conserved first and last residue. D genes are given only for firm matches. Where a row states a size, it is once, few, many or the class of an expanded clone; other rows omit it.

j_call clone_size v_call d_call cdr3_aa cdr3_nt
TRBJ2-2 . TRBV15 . CATSRDGNLNTGELFF TGTGCCACCAGCAGAGATGGGAACCTGAACACCGGGGAGCTGTTTTTT
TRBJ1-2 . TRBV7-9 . CASSPTGLYGYTF TGTGCCAGCAGCCCTACAGGCCTCTATGGCTACACCTTC
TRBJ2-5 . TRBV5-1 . CASSLVTGVETQYF TGCGCCAGCAGCTTGGTGACGGGAGTAGAGACCCAGTACTTC
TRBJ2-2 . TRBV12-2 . CASRHSSTGQGTGELFF TGTGCAAGTCGCCACTCGTCCACTGGACAGGGCACCGGGGAGCTGTTTTTT
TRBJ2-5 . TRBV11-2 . CASSLGGQETQYF TGTGCCAGCAGCTTAGGCGGTCAAGAGACCCAGTACTTC
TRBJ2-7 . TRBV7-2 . CASTNHGVSGEQYF TGTGCCAGCACCAACCACGGGGTCTCGGGAGAGCAGTACTTC
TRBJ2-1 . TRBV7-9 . CAILPLSPNEQFF TGTGCCATCCTCCCCCTTTCCCCTAATGAGCAGTTCTTC
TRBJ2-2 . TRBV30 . CARGAGELFF TGTGCCAGGGGAGCCGGGGAGCTGTTTTTT
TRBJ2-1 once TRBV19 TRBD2 CASSTVSGSGNEQFF TGTGCCAGTAGTACGGTTAGCGGGAGCGGCAATGAGCAGTTCTTC
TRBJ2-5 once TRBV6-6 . CASSPMGLGKTQYF TGTGCCAGCAGCCCAATGGGGCTAGGGAAGACCCAGTACTTC
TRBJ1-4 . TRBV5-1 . CASSLEGSANEKLFF TGCGCCAGCAGCTTGGAGGGTTCGGCTAATGAAAAACTGTTTTTT
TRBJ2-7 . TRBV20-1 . CSASPHEQYF TGCAGTGCTAGCCCCCACGAGCAGTACTTC
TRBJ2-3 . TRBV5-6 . CASSFGAADTQYF TGTGCCAGCAGTTTCGGGGCAGCAGATACGCAGTATTTT
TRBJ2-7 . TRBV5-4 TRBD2 CASSLVGSGRDYEQYF TGTGCCAGCAGCTTGGTGGGTAGCGGGAGGGACTACGAGCAGTACTTC
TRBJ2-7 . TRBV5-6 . CASSLAFPLPSTDEQYF TGTGCCAGCAGCTTGGCCTTTCCTCTTCCTTCGACGGACGAGCAGTACTTC
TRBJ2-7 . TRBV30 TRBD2 CAWGRGVYEQYF TGTGCCTGGGGGAGGGGAGTCTACGAGCAGTACTTC
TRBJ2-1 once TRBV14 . CASSQTRGSYNEQFF TGTGCCAGCAGCCAAACCCGGGGGTCCTACAATGAGCAGTTCTTC
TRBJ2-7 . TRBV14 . CASSQSQGFYEQYF TGTGCCAGCAGCCAGAGCCAAGGATTCTACGAGCAGTACTTC
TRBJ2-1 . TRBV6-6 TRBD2 CASSPIAGGPYNEQFF TGTGCCAGCAGTCCTATAGCGGGAGGGCCGTACAATGAGCAGTTCTTC
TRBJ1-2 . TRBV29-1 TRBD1 CSVEDRGTGLGYTF TGCAGCGTTGAAGATCGGGGGACAGGGTTGGGCTACACCTTC
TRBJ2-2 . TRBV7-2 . CASSLARVSGELFF TGTGCCAGCAGCTTAGCGCGGGTTTCCGGGGAGCTGTTTTTT
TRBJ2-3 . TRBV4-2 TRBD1 CASSLRTGGDTQYF TGTGCCAGCAGCCTCCGGACAGGGGGAGATACGCAGTATTTT
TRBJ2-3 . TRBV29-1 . CSATDITDTQYF TGCAGCGCAACAGACATCACAGATACGCAGTATTTT
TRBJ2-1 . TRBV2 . CASRGAGLLDEQFF TGTGCCAGCAGAGGGGCAGGGCTTTTGGATGAGCAGTTCTTC
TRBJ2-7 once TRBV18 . CASSPKESYEQYF TGTGCCAGCTCCCCCAAGGAGTCCTACGAGCAGTACTTC
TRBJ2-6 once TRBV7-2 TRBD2 CATSFRGGSGANVLTF TGTGCCACCTCTTTCCGGGGGGGGTCTGGGGCCAACGTCCTGACTTTC
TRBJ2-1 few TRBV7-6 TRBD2 CASRSEGGVQFF TGTGCCAGCAGGTCTGAGGGAGGGGTACAGTTCTTC
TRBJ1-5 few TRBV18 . CASSPAGFGQPQHF TGTGCCAGCTCACCGGCGGGATTCGGGCAGCCCCAGCATTTT
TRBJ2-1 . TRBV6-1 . CASSESGIWGNEQFF TGTGCCAGCAGTGAATCCGGGATTTGGGGCAATGAGCAGTTCTTC
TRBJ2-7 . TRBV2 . CASTLVGQHYEQYF TGTGCCAGCACATTAGTGGGGCAGCACTACGAGCAGTACTTC
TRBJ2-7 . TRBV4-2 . CASSQASERPTYEQYF TGTGCCAGCAGCCAAGCGTCGGAGCGGCCCACCTACGAGCAGTACTTC
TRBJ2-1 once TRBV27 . CASSRGQNRLFF TGTGCCAGCAGTAGGGGCCAAAACCGCCTGTTCTTC
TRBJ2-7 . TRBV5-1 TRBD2 CASSLEPSGSYEQYF TGCGCCAGCAGCTTGGAGCCTAGCGGAAGCTACGAGCAGTACTTC
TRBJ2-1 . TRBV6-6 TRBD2 CASSYGLAGASREFF TGTGCCAGCAGTTACGGACTAGCGGGAGCGTCCCGTGAGTTCTTC
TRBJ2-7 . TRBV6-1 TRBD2 CASSVFGLAAGNEQYF TGTGCCAGCAGTGTATTTGGACTAGCGGCAGGTAACGAGCAGTACTTC
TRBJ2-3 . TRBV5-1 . CASSPIVGVTDTQYF TGCGCCAGCAGCCCGATCGTGGGAGTCACAGATACGCAGTATTTT
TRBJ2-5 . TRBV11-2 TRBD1 CASSPQGQTQYF TGTGCCAGCAGCCCACAGGGGCAGACCCAGTACTTC
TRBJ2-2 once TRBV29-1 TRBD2 CSVLAGEGAGELFF TGCAGCGTACTAGCGGGAGAGGGAGCCGGGGAGCTGTTTTTT
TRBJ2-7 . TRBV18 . CASSPNPSSYEQYF TGTGCCAGCTCACCAAATCCTAGCTCCTACGAGCAGTACTTC
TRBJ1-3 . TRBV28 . CASTGSGNTIYF TGTGCCAGCACTGGTTCTGGAAACACCATATATTTT
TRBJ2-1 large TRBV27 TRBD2 CASSFPSGRYNEQFF TGTGCCAGCAGTTTCCCTAGCGGGAGGTACAATGAGCAGTTCTTC
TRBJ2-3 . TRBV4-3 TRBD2 CASSLAGLATDTQYF TGCGCCAGCAGCCTAGCGGGACTAGCGACAGATACGCAGTATTTT
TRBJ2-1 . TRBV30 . CAWSTNSNEQFF TGTGCCTGGTCTACCAATAGCAATGAGCAGTTCTTC
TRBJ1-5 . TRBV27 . CASSLSSQVVQPQHF TGTGCCAGCAGTTTATCCTCCCAGGTAGTTCAGCCCCAGCATTTT
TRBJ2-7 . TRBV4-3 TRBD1 CASSQTLTGTGPDEQYF TGCGCCAGCAGCCAAACCCTAACCGGGACAGGGCCGGACGAGCAGTACTTC
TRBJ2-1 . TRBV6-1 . CASSERAGSWNEQFF TGTGCCAGCAGTGAAAGGGCAGGGTCTTGGAATGAGCAGTTCTTC
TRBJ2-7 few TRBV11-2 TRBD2 CASSLGLAYEQYF TGTGCCAGCAGTCTGGGACTAGCCTACGAGCAGTACTTC
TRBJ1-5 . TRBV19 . CASSPLAQPQHF TGTGCCAGTAGTCCGCTGGCTCAGCCCCAGCATTTT
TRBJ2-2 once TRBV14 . CASSLISSTGELFF TGTGCCAGCAGCCTGATTAGTTCCACCGGGGAGCTGTTTTTT
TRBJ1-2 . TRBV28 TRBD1 CASSETGDYGYTF TGTGCCAGCAGTGAAACAGGGGACTATGGCTACACCTTC
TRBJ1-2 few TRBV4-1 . CASSQERGNYGYTF TGCGCCAGCAGCCAAGAAAGGGGGAACTATGGCTACACCTTC
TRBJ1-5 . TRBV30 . CAWSPGASGNQPQHF TGTGCCTGGAGTCCGGGAGCTTCGGGCAATCAGCCCCAGCATTTT
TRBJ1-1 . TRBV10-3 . CAISEPSVNTEAFF TGTGCCATCAGTGAGCCTTCAGTGAACACTGAAGCTTTCTTT